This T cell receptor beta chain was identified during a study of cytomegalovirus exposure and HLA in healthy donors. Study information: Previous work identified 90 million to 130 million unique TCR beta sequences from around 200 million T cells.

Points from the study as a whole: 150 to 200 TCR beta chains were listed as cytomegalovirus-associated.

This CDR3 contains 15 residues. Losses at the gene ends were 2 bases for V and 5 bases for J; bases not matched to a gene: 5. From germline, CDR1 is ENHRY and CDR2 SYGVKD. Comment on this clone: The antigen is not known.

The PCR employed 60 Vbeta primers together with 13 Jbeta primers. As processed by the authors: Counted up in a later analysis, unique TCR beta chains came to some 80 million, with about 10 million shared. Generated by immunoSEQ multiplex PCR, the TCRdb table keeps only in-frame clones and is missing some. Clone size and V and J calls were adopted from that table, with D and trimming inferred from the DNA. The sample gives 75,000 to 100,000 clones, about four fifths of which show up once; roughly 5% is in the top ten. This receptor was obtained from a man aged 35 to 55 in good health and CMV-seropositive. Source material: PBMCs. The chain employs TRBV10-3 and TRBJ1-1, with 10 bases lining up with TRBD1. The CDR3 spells CAISERQGAGTEAFF. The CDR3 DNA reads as TGTGCCATCAGTGAGCGACAGGGGGCAGGAACTGAAGCTTTCTTT.